These 30 T cell receptor beta chains came from one sample sequenced in a study of CD8 T cells in Susac syndrome (dated by TCRdb to 2018 to 2020). Receptor amplification or capture employed the immunoSEQ multiplex PCR assay. RNA was extracted using the RNeasy kit, and about 0.45 to 1 ug of the RNA was reverse transcribed with random hexamers. TCRdb cleaned the public reads at Q25 with fastp, built clones with MiXCR and kept in-frame beta chains. Each entry merges the rows of one CDR3 protein and shows their most common DNA and genes. Recorded for this sample are hundreds of thousands of distinct CDR3 sequences; 70% to 90% of them occurred a single time. The ten largest clonotypes hold over 0.09% of the sample. The sample taken for sequencing was CD8+ T cells from PBMCs. These receptors originate from a human donor with multiple sclerosis.

The chain joins TRBV5-5 to TRBJ1-5, with unresolved D. The CDR3 totals 12 residues. CDR1 and CDR2 (germline): SGHKS, YYEKEE (reference sequence). Trimming removed 3 bases from V and 8 bases from J, with 9 bases in between. The DNA of the CDR3 is TGTGCCAGCAGCTCCCTCCTAGAGCCCCAGCATTTT. The encoded protein is CASSSLLEPQHF.

This sequence joins TRBV27 and TRBJ2-7; TRBD1 is a possible D gene (6 bases). The length of the CDR3 is 15 residues. CDR1 MNHEY and CDR2 SMNVEV come from the germline V gene (reference sequence). V dropped 6 bases and J dropped 0 bases, with 15 bases sitting between them. CDR3 residues: CASRDPGTSSYEQYF. As DNA, the CDR3 is TGTGCCAGCAGGGACCCCGGGACAAGCTCCTACGAGCAGTACTTC.

This chain connects TRBV27 to TRBJ1-1; D gene uncertain. Germline V lookup: CDR1 MNHEY, CDR2 SMNVEV (reference sequence). Deletions cut 5 bases from V and 6 bases from J, with 16 bases between. The CDR3 extends over 14 amino acids. CDR3 nucleotide sequence: TGTGCCAGCAGTCCGAGGGCCGCCTCGGCTGAAGCTTTCTTT. This sequence encodes CASSPRAASAEAFF.

The chain recombines TRBV12-3 or TRBV12-4 with TRBJ2-1; 10 bases match TRBD2. J gave up 7 bases and V 3 bases, and 9 bases lay outside the gene matches. The CDR3 is 16 amino acids. CDR3 amino acids: CASSFTLAGLGNEQFF. The CDR3 DNA is TGTGCCAGCAGTTTCACACTAGCGGGACTTGGGAATGAGCAGTTCTTC.

The V call is TRBV23-1, the J call TRBJ1-4; 8 bases fit TRBD1. TRBV23-1 is noted as an ORF with a role that remains uncertain. CDR3 length: 15 amino acids. J lost 6 bases, V lost 11 bases, and 14 bases had no gene match. The CDR3 nucleotides read TGCGCCCGGGATACCTTACCACAGGGGGATGAAAAACTGTTTTTT. This gives the protein CARDTLPQGDEKLFF.

The gene calls are TRBV11-2 and TRBJ2-5; 8 nucleotides line up with TRBD2. J lost 4 bases, V lost 5 bases, and 9 bases had no gene match. CDR3 length: 15 amino acids. In germline, CDR1 is SGHAT, CDR2 FQNNGV. CDR3 nucleotides: TGTGCCAGCAGCCCCCCGGGAGGGCCTTTAGAGACCCAGTACTTC. Its protein is CASSPPGGPLETQYF. Combining the CDR3 with reference TRBV11-2 and TRBJ2-5 gives the whole variable domain EAGVAQSPRYKIIEKRQSVAFWCNPISGHATLYWYQQILGQGPKLLIQFQNNGVVDDSQLPKDRFSAERLKGVDSTLKIQPAKLEDSAVYLCASSPPGGPLETQYFGPGTRLLVL.

The genes are TRBV27 and TRBJ2-7, with D tentatively TRBD1 (6 bases). The CDR3 sequence is 15 residues long. Germline V CDR1 and CDR2: MNHEY, SMNVEV (reference sequence). V dropped 6 bases and J dropped 3 bases, with 18 bases sitting between them. This CDR3 reads CASSGSGTPVYEQYF. Written as DNA, the CDR3 is TGTGCCAGCAGCGGATCCGGGACACCAGTCTACGAGCAGTACTTC.

This clonotype was seen a few times. The chain uses TRBV29-1 and TRBJ2-7; the D is unclear. The germline gives CDR1 SQVTM, CDR2 ANQGSEA. The CDR3 runs to 11 residues. Trimming took 4 bases from V and 2 from J, leaving 6 bases between them. The CDR3 DNA follows: TGCAGCGTTGGCCCTCCCTACGAGCAGTACTTC. Encoded protein: CSVGPPYEQYF.

J is TRBJ2-1 and V is TRBV7-9; 9 positions match TRBD1. The CDR3 spans 14 residues. The V and J ends lost 4 bases and 6 bases, in that order; junction bases with no gene match: 4. CDR1 SEHNR and CDR2 FQNEAQ come from the germline V gene (reference sequence). The CDR3 DNA follows: TGTGCCAGCAGCTCACAGGGGGCGCGCAATGAGCAGTTCTTC. It codes for CASSSQGARNEQFF.

The V gene is TRBV5-5, the J gene TRBJ1-1; D remains unclear. The germline V gene encodes CDR1 SGHKS and CDR2 YYEKEE (reference sequence). The ends were cut back, 4 bases at V and 8 bases at J, with 15 bases in the middle. This CDR3 comprises 13 residues. CDR3 region: CASSPPYSLEAFF. The CDR3, as DNA: TGTGCCAGCAGCCCGCCATATTCATTAGAAGCTTTCTTT.

V usage is TRBV7-3 and J usage is TRBJ2-1, with TRBD2 matching over 7 bases. Germline trimming cut 4 bases from V and 7 bases from J; bases unmatched to any gene: 19. Germline-derived CDR1 and CDR2 are SGHTA and FQGTGA. The CDR3 is 18 residues long. In DNA, the CDR3 is TGTGCCAGCAGCTCATCGAACTCGGGAGGAGGACCCCTTAATGAGCAGTTCTTC. Translation gives CASSSSNSGGGPLNEQFF.

This chain joins TRBV6-5 and TRBJ2-1; 9 bases map to TRBD2. Germline CDR1 is MNHEY and CDR2 is SVGAGI. This CDR3 region has 16 residues. Germline trimming cut 6 bases from V and 0 bases from J; bases unmatched to any gene: 6. The CDR3 region is CASSLTSGSSYNEQFF. CDR3 coding DNA: TGTGCCAGCAGCTTGACTAGCGGAAGCTCCTACAATGAGCAGTTCTTC.

The V and J genes are TRBV20-1 and TRBJ1-2; D gene ambiguous. V lost 3 bases and J lost 4, with 15 bases in between. CDR3 length: 14 amino acids. Per the germline V gene, CDR1 is DFQATT and CDR2 is SNEGSKA (reference sequence). This CDR3 is CSARSVASGYGYTF. The CDR3 nucleotides read TGCAGTGCTAGGTCCGTCGCTTCGGGCTATGGCTACACCTTC.

The gene calls are TRBV7-3 and TRBJ2-6, with D maybe TRBD1 (6 bases). Germline V gene lookup returns CDR1 SGHTA and CDR2 FQGTGA. The CDR3 is made up of 19 amino acids. The ends were cut back, 5 bases at V and 0 bases at J, with 20 bases in the middle. The CDR3 coding sequence is TGTGCCAGCAGCCACCCCCCCGGACAGCGGAGCTCTGGGGCCAACGTCCTGACTTTC. This sequence encodes CASSHPPGQRSSGANVLTF. The entire variable domain, with the rest obtained from reference TRBV7-3 and TRBJ2-6, is as follows: GAGVSQTPSNKVTEKGKYVELRCDPISGHTALYWYRQSLGQGPEFLIYFQGTGAADDSGLPNDRFFAVRPEGSVSTLKIQRTERGDSAVYLCASSHPPGQRSSGANVLTFGAGSRLTVL.

The J gene is TRBJ2-7, the V gene TRBV2; D is ambiguous. The germline V and J ends were trimmed by 4 bases and 5 bases, with 12 bases remaining between them. Germline CDR1 is SNHLY and CDR2 is FYNNEI. The CDR3 spans 13 residues. The CDR3 loop is CASSGWPGDEQYF. CDR3 sequence (DNA): TGTGCCAGCAGTGGCTGGCCTGGAGACGAGCAGTACTTC.

The gene calls are TRBV6-1 and TRBJ2-3, with 12 bases identical to TRBD2. In germline, CDR1 is MNHNS, CDR2 SASEGT. Trimming removed 11 bases from V and 6 bases from J; junction bases left unmatched: 15. The CDR3 is 16 residues long. The CDR3 DNA reads as TGTGCCTGCTGCCCCGGGACTAGCGGGTCGCTGGATACGCAGTATTTT. This sequence encodes CACCPGTSGSLDTQYF.

The chain combines TRBV9 with TRBJ2-7; 8 bases align to TRBD1. V dropped 1 base and J dropped 4; count of bases not matched to a gene: 4. This CDR3 has 14 residues. Germline CDR1 and CDR2: SGDLS and YYNGEE. The CDR3, as DNA: TGTGCCAGCAGCGTAAAGGGGACAGGATACGAGCAGTACTTC. It yields the protein CASSVKGTGYEQYF.

The chain links TRBV28 to TRBJ2-7; TRBD1 or TRBD2 may be the D gene (6 bases each). Trimming cost V 5 bases and J 3 bases, with 14 bases left between them. Germline V gene sequence: CDR1 MDHEN, CDR2 SYDVKM. This CDR3 contains 14 residues. The CDR3 region is CASSQPGANYEQYF. In nucleotides, the CDR3 is TGTGCCAGCAGTCAGCCGGGGGCAAACTACGAGCAGTACTTC.

This clonotype was recorded a few times. At one end, the junction sequence differs from germline, possibly due to a read error. The chain has TRBV7-7 and TRBJ2-5; no clear D gene. Germline values: CDR1 SSHAT, CDR2 FNYEAQ (reference sequence). The CDR3 extends over 14 amino acids. The CDR3 DNA sequence: TGTGCTAGCAGCTTCAGAGAGCTTGGAGAGACCCAGTATTTC. As protein: CASSFRELGETQYF.

This clonotype was seen just once. This rearrangement joins TRBV27 to TRBJ1-5; D is uncertain. Looked up from germline, CDR1 is MNHEY and CDR2 is SMNVEV (reference sequence). The CDR3 spans 13 residues. Between the trimmed V and J ends, which lost 6 bases and 2 bases, there was a span of 8 bases. Here the CDR3 reads CASRASGNQPQHF. The DNA for the CDR3 is TGTGCCAGCAGGGCCTCGGGCAATCAGCCCCAGCATTTT.

The gene calls are TRBV12-3 or TRBV12-4 and TRBJ1-4; D uncertain. V lost 8 bases, J lost 0 bases, and 10 bases lay in between. The CDR3 runs 14 residues. CDR3 amino acids: CASGDYATNEKLFF. The CDR3 DNA reads TGTGCCAGCGGAGATTATGCAACTAATGAAAAACTGTTTTTT.

In the case of this clonotype: An end of the junction differs from the germline gene, which may be a read error. The V call is TRBV7-9, the J call TRBJ2-7; TRBD1 agrees at 9 bases. The CDR3 has 12 residues. CDR1 is SEHNR and CDR2 is FQNEAQ in the germline V gene (reference sequence). The CDR3 reads CAGSGDREAQYF. The CDR3, as DNA: TGTGCCGGCAGCGGGGACAGGGAGGCGCAGTACTTC. Full variable domain (outside the CDR3, taken from reference TRBV7-9 and TRBJ2-7): DTGVSQNPRHKITKRGQNVTFRCDPISEHNRLYWYRQTLGQGPEFLTYFQNEAQLEKSRLLSDRFSAERPKGSFSTLEIQRTEQGDSAMYLCAGSGDREAQYFGPGTRLTVT.

The rearrangement joins TRBV29-1 to TRBJ2-2; tentatively, D is TRBD1 (5 bases). There are 12 residues in the CDR3. CDR1 and CDR2 from the germline V gene are SQVTM and ANQGSEA. Trimming removed 6 bases at V and 6 bases at J, with 11 bases between. CDR3 amino acids: CSVLGPSGELFF. CDR3 DNA sequence: TGCAGCGTGTTGGGGCCCTCCGGGGAGCTGTTTTTT.

The V gene is TRBV2, the J gene TRBJ2-7; TRBD1 is a possible D gene (6 bases). Germline values: CDR1 SNHLY, CDR2 FYNNEI. The CDR3 covers 14 residues. Trimming stripped 7 bases from V and 4 bases from J, with 17 bases between. The DNA of the CDR3 is TGTGCCAGCAACGGACAGCCCACCCGATACGAGCAGTACTTC. This sequence encodes CASNGQPTRYEQYF.

The sample holds one count of this clonotype. The chain couples TRBV13 to TRBJ1-1; D ambiguous. The CDR3 is 14 amino acids. In germline, CDR1 is PRHDT, CDR2 FYEKMQ (reference sequence). V was shortened by 5 bases and J by 3 bases, with 13 bases between the two germline ends. The CDR3 DNA sequence: TGTGCCAGCAGCGAAGGGCCCCTCCACACTGAAGCTTTCTTT. It translates to CASSEGPLHTEAFF. Variable domain in full (rest from reference TRBV13 and TRBJ1-1): AAGVIQSPRHLIKEKRETATLKCYPIPRHDTVYWYQQGPGQDPQFLISFYEKMQSDKGSIPDRFSAQQFSDYHSELNMSSLELGDSALYFCASSEGPLHTEAFFGQGTRLTVV.

The gene calls are TRBV9 and TRBJ1-1; D not resolved. The CDR3 extends over 13 amino acids. V gave up 0 bases and J gave up 1 base, with 4 bases separating them. From germline, CDR1 is SGDLS and CDR2 YYNGEE. CDR3 region: CASSVEKNTEAFF. CDR3 DNA sequence: TGTGCCAGCAGCGTAGAGAAGAACACTGAAGCTTTCTTT. Looking up the rest from reference TRBV9 and TRBJ1-1 gives the full variable domain: DSGVTQTPKHLITATGQRVTLRCSPRSGDLSVYWYQQSLDQGLQFLIQYYNGEERAKGNILERFSAQQFPDLHSELNLSSLELGDSALYFCASSVEKNTEAFFGQGTRLTVV.

V usage is TRBV14 and J usage is TRBJ2-1, with TRBD2 identical over 7 bases. The length of the CDR3 is 14 residues. The junction had 6 bases not matched to a gene; V was cut back by 3 bases and J by 7 bases. CDR1 SGHDN and CDR2 FVKESK come from the germline V gene. CDR3 region: CASSHAGVRNEQFF. The DNA for the CDR3 is TGTGCCAGCAGCCACGCGGGAGTGAGGAATGAGCAGTTCTTC.

J is TRBJ2-1 and V is TRBV10-3, with TRBD2 identical over 10 bases. The V segment lost 8 bases and the J segment 7 bases; nucleotides outside the gene matches: 17. CDR3 length: 17 residues. CDR1 is ENHRY, CDR2 SYGVKD, per germline. The CDR3, as DNA: TGTGCCATCCGAGAAATAATAGCGGGAGGATTGCTGAATGAGCAGTTCTTC. This encodes CAIREIIAGGLLNEQFF.

The V gene is TRBV7-2, the J gene TRBJ2-4, with TRBD2 as a possible D gene (5 bases). The germline V and J ends were trimmed by 3 bases and 0 bases, with 9 bases remaining between them. Looked up from germline, CDR1 is SGHTA and CDR2 is FQGNSA. CDR3 length equals 15 residues. CDR3: CASSFGAEAKNIQYF. In DNA, the CDR3 is TGTGCCAGCAGCTTTGGAGCGGAAGCCAAAAACATTCAGTACTTC.

V and J are TRBV27 and TRBJ2-2; D not resolved. Trimming removed 1 base from V and 3 bases from J, with 9 bases in between. There are 15 residues in the CDR3. CDR1 is MNHEY, CDR2 SMNVEV, per germline (reference sequence). The CDR3: CASSLWLEDTGELFF. CDR3 nucleotide sequence: TGTGCCAGCAGTTTATGGCTAGAGGACACCGGGGAGCTGTTTTTT.